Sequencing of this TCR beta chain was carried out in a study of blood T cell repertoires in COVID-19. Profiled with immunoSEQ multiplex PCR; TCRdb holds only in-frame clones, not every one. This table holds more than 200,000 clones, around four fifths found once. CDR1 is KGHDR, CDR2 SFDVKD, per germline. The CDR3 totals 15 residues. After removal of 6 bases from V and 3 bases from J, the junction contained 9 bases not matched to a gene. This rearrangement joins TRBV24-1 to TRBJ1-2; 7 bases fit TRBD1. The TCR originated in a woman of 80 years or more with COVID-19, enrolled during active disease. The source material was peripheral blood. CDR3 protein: CATSSTGEEHYGYTF. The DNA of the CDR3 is TGTGCCACCAGTAGTACAGGGGAAGAGCACTATGGCTACACCTTC.